A single sample gave rise to the 21 T cell receptor beta chains below, sequenced in a study of cytomegalovirus exposure and HLA in healthy donors (dated by TCRdb to the late 2010s). Libraries were constructed by the immunoSEQ multiplex PCR assay. The multiplex PCR relied on a mix of 60 forward primers for TCR Vbeta segments and 13 reverse primers for TCR Jbeta segments. Sourced from immuneACCESS, this table was stored by TCRdb with only in-frame sequences that have V and J called. A share of the clones is absent; for the studies checked, an unresolved V gene accounts for under half, and the remainder has no known explanation. Recorded for this sample are 170,000 or so clones; 84% of them occurred a single time. The ten most abundant clones make up about 0.39% of the sample. The sequencing sample was made of PBMCs. These receptors were obtained from a boy between 2 and 10 years old in good health and CMV-seronegative.

The rearrangement joins TRBV6-5 to TRBJ1-2, with 7 bases lining up with TRBD1. The length of the CDR3 is 12 residues. J was trimmed by 7 bases and V by 6 bases; bases with no gene match: 5. The germline gives CDR1 MNHEY, CDR2 SVGAGI. CDR3 residues: CASSTGQSGYTF. The CDR3 nucleotides are TGTGCCAGCAGCACGGGACAGTCTGGCTACACCTTC.

This chain joins TRBV29-1 and TRBJ2-6, with D unresolved. Per the germline V gene, CDR1 is SQVTM and CDR2 is ANQGSEA. CDR3 length: 16 amino acids. V was cut by 6 bases and J by 2 bases, with 17 bases left in between. The CDR3 DNA is TGCAGCGTCCAGCTCTTCCAGGCCCCTGGGGCCAACGTCCTGACTTTC. Protein: CSVQLFQAPGANVLTF.

V gene TRBV2 combines with J gene TRBJ1-1, with TRBD1 matching over 11 bases. After removal of 6 bases from V and 4 bases from J, the junction contained 4 bases not matched to a gene. CDR1 is SNHLY, CDR2 FYNNEI, per germline. CDR3 length: 14 residues. This CDR3 is CASRAGTGGTEAFF. The DNA for the CDR3 is TGTGCCAGCAGGGCCGGGACAGGGGGCACTGAAGCTTTCTTT.

The V call is TRBV4-1, the J call TRBJ1-2, with a tentative D call TRBD1 (5 bases). The CDR3 runs to 14 residues. CDR1 and CDR2 (germline): MGHRA, YSYEKL. V lost 0 bases and J 4 bases, leaving 9 bases between the germline ends. For the CDR3, the DNA is TGCGCCAGCAGCCAAGAGCAGGGTTCCTATGGCTACACCTTC. Residues: CASSQEQGSYGYTF.

This chain connects TRBV4-1 to TRBJ1-5, with unresolved D. This CDR3 spans 15 amino acids. With 0 bases removed from V and 4 bases from J, the gap between germline ends came to 10 bases. Germline V CDR1 and CDR2: MGHRA, YSYEKL. CDR3 sequence: CASSQETQPNQPQHF. DNA of the CDR3: TGCGCCAGCAGCCAAGAAACACAGCCTAATCAGCCCCAGCATTTT.

CDR3 region: CASSLIFGRTNEQFF. The CDR3 nucleotides are TGTGCCAGCAGCTTGATATTTGGGAGGACCAATGAGCAGTTCTTC. V gene TRBV5-6 combines with J gene TRBJ2-1, with a weak D call TRBD2 (6 bases). This CDR3 is 15 amino acids long. Germline loops: CDR1 SGHDT, CDR2 YYEEEE. The V end lost 1 base, the J end lost 6 bases, and 14 bases lay between the germline ends.

The rearrangement links TRBV7-9 to TRBJ2-5, with 10 nucleotides matching TRBD1. The CDR3 totals 15 residues. After removal of 5 bases from V and 2 bases from J, the junction contained 5 bases not matched to a gene. CDR1 is SEHNR and CDR2 is FQNEAQ in the germline V gene (reference sequence). CDR3: CASSTRTGGQETQYF. The CDR3 DNA follows: TGTGCCAGCAGCACCAGGACAGGGGGGCAAGAGACCCAGTACTTC.

The rearrangement uses TRBV11-2 and TRBJ2-1; D might be TRBD1 (5 bases). There are 15 residues in the CDR3. The V and J ends lost 0 bases and 4 bases respectively, with 10 bases between them. Germline lookup yields CDR1 SGHAT and CDR2 FQNNGV. CDR3 in DNA: TGTGCCAGCAGCTTAGATCCAGGGAAATACAATGAGCAGTTCTTC. Residues: CASSLDPGKYNEQFF.

The CDR3 loop is CASSKRDSLSYEQYF. The CDR3 DNA is TGTGCCAGCAGTAAAAGGGACAGTCTGTCCTACGAGCAGTACTTC. The chain carries TRBV2 and TRBJ2-7; 7 positions match TRBD1. Trimming removed 5 bases from V and 1 base from J; junction bases left unmatched: 8. CDR1 is SNHLY, CDR2 FYNNEI, per germline. The CDR3 is 15 amino acids.

The chain employs TRBV7-6 and TRBJ2-1, with 9 bases identical to TRBD2. In germline, CDR1 is SGHVS, CDR2 FNYEAQ. The CDR3 spans 16 residues. The J segment lost 7 bases and the V segment lost 1 base, leaving 8 bases of the junction unmatched. In nucleotides, the CDR3 is TGTGCCAGCAGCTTAGATCCGGGACTAGCAGGGAATGAGCAGTTCTTC. Protein: CASSLDPGLAGNEQFF.

This chain links TRBV29-1 with TRBJ2-5, with D perhaps TRBD1 (6 bases). CDR1 and CDR2 (germline): SQVTM, ANQGSEA. Trimming took 2 bases from V and 2 from J, leaving 12 bases between them. The length of the CDR3 is 14 residues. CDR3 nucleotide sequence: TGCAGCGTTGAATCTAGGACAGAACAAGAGACCCAGTACTTC. Its translation: CSVESRTEQETQYF.

This rearrangement joins TRBV5-1 to TRBJ2-5; TRBD1 is a possible D gene (5 bases). V lost 8 bases and J lost 2, with 19 bases in between. The CDR3 covers 15 residues. Germline values: CDR1 SGHRS, CDR2 YFSETQ. The CDR3 DNA sequence: TGCGCCAGTAATTATTTTAAGGCAGGGCAAGAGACCCAGTACTTC. Translating it yields CASNYFKAGQETQYF.

J is TRBJ2-1 and V is TRBV9; 11 bases match TRBD2. Germline trimming cut 0 bases from V and 8 bases from J; bases unmatched to any gene: 4. CDR1 SGDLS and CDR2 YYNGEE come from the germline V gene. This CDR3 region has 15 residues. CDR3 region: CASSVELAGVYEQFF. The CDR3 nucleotides are TGTGCCAGCAGCGTAGAACTAGCGGGAGTATATGAGCAGTTCTTC.

The CDR3 DNA reads TGTGCCACCAGCAGAGATTATTTAGTAGCGGGAGGGCCTTCAGATACGCAGTATTTT. Its translation: CATSRDYLVAGGPSDTQYF. The chain joins TRBV15 to TRBJ2-3, with 11 bases that match TRBD2. In germline, CDR1 is LNHNV, CDR2 YYDKDF (reference sequence). V dropped 0 bases and J dropped 4; count of bases not matched to a gene: 12. This CDR3 has 19 amino acids.

J is TRBJ2-2 and V is TRBV4-1, with 7 positions matching TRBD2. The CDR3 covers 18 residues. V was clipped by 0 bases and J by 1 base; unmatched bases: 8. From germline, CDR1 is MGHRA and CDR2 YSYEKL. Here the CDR3 reads CASSQDPAGLMNTGELFF. DNA of the CDR3: TGCGCCAGCAGCCAAGATCCAGCGGGACTAATGAACACCGGGGAGCTGTTTTTT.

This clone appeared a few times. This chain joins TRBV10-3 and TRBJ1-5, with 9 bases aligning to TRBD1. Per the germline V gene, CDR1 is ENHRY and CDR2 is SYGVKD. CDR3 length equals 14 residues. V dropped 7 bases and J dropped 5; count of bases not matched to a gene: 6. As DNA, the CDR3 is TGTGCCATCAAACCGGGACAGGGAGATCAGCCCCAGCATTTT. This translates into CAIKPGQGDQPQHF.

This clone has only one observation. The rearrangement links TRBV6-5 to TRBJ2-7, with 9 bases lining up with TRBD1. The germline gives CDR1 MNHEY, CDR2 SVGAGI. The CDR3 covers 14 residues. The V gene end was trimmed by 0 bases and the J gene end by 7 bases; junction bases not matched to a gene: 4. CDR3 sequence (DNA): TGTGCCAGCAGTTACTCAGGACAGGGGTTGGAGCAGTACTTC. This codes for CASSYSGQGLEQYF.

V gene TRBV5-4 combines with J gene TRBJ2-5; D is unclear. The ends were cut back, 0 bases at V and 1 base at J, with 10 bases in the middle. Germline CDR1 reads SGHNT; CDR2 reads YYREEE (reference sequence). This CDR3 comprises 15 residues. Here the CDR3 reads CASSLGSYSQETQYF. The CDR3 nucleotides read TGTGCCAGCAGCTTGGGCAGTTATTCCCAAGAGACCCAGTACTTC.

This chain connects TRBV5-6 to TRBJ1-1, with D possibly matching TRBD1 (5 bases). Germline V gives CDR1 SGHDT, CDR2 YYEEEE. The CDR3 loop spans 11 amino acids. V dropped 4 bases and J dropped 5 bases, with 6 bases sitting between them. The CDR3 is CASSGTTEAFF. The CDR3 DNA is TGTGCCAGCAGCGGGACTACTGAAGCTTTCTTT.

This rearrangement joins TRBV14 to TRBJ2-2; D is unclear. This CDR3 is 14 amino acids long. Trimming shortened V by 7 bases and J by 3 bases, and 12 bases separated the two germline ends. The V gene's germline CDR1 is SGHDN and CDR2 FVKESK. The CDR3 spells CASTPGGYTGELFF. CDR3 sequence (DNA): TGTGCCAGCACCCCTGGTGGCTACACCGGGGAGCTGTTTTTT.

The rearrangement links TRBV2 to TRBJ2-1, with D unresolved. The CDR3 sequence is 15 residues long. V dropped 5 bases and J dropped 0 bases, with 11 bases sitting between them. In germline, CDR1 is SNHLY, CDR2 FYNNEI. The CDR3 nucleotides read TGTGCCAGCAGTAAAAGCCCTAGCTCCTACAATGAGCAGTTCTTC. It yields the protein CASSKSPSSYNEQFF.